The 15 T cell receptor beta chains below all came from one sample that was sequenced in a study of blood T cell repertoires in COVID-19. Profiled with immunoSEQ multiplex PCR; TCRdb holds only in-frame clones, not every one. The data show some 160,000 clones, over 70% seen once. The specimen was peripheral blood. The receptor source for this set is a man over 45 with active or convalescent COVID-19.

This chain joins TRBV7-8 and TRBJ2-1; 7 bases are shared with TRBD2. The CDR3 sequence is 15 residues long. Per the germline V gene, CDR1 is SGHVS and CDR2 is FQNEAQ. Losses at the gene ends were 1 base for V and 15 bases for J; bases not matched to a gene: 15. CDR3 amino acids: CASSLGGGTANSPFF. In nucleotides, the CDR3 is TGTGCCAGCAGCTTAGGGGGGGGAACGGCTAACTCCCCGTTCTTC.

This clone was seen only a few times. The CDR3 loop is CASSQGRTSWDEQYF. DNA for the CDR3: TGTGCCAGCAGCCAAGGCCGGACTAGCTGGGACGAGCAGTACTTC. The rearrangement links TRBV3-1 (or the pseudogene TRBV3-2) to TRBJ2-7; 8 bases match TRBD2. Germline CDR1 is LGHDT and CDR2 is YNNKEL (reference sequence). The length of the CDR3 is 15 residues. V was clipped by 1 base and J by 5 bases; unmatched bases: 7.

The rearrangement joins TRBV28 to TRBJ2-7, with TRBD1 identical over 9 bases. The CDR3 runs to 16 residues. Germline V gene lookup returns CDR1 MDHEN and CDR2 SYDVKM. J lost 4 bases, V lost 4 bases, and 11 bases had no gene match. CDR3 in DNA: TGTGCCAGCAGTTATCCGGACAGGGGTTATATGTACGAGCAGTACTTC. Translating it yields CASSYPDRGYMYEQYF.

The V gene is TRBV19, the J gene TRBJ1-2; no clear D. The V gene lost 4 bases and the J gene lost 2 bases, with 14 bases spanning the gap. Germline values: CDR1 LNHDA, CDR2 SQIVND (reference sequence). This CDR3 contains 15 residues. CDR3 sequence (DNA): TGTGCCAGTAGTACCTCAGGAGGGCAAAACTATGGCTACACCTTC. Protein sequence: CASSTSGGQNYGYTF.

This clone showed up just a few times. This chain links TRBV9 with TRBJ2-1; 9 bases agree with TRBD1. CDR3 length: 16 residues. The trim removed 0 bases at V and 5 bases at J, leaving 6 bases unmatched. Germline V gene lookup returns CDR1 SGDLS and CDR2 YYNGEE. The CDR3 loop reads CASSVVGTGHNNEQFF. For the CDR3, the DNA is TGTGCCAGCAGCGTAGTAGGGACAGGGCACAACAATGAGCAGTTCTTC.

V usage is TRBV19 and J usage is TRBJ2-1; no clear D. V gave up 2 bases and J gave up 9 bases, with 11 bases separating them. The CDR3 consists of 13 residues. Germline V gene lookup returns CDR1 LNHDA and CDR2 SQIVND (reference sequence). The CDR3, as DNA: TGTGCCAGTAGTATACTGTCGAAGCCTGAGCAGTTCTTC. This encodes CASSILSKPEQFF.

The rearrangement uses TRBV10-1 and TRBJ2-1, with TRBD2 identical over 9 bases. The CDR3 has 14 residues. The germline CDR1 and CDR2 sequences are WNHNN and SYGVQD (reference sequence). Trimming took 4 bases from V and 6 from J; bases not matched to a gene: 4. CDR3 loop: CASSVAGGSNEQFF. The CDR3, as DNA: TGCGCCAGCAGTGTGGCGGGAGGGTCCAATGAGCAGTTCTTC.

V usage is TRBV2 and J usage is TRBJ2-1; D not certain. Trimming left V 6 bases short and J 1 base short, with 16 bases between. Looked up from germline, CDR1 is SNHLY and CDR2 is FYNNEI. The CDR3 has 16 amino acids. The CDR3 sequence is CASSASRSVSYNEQFF. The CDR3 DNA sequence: TGTGCCAGCAGCGCCTCAAGGAGTGTGTCCTACAATGAGCAGTTCTTC. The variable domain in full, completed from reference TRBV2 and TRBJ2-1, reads EPEVTQTPSHQVTQMGQEVILRCVPISNHLYFYWYRQILGQKVEFLVSFYNNEISEKSEIFDDQFSVERPDGSNFTLKIRSTKLEDSAMYFCASSASRSVSYNEQFFGPGTRLTVL.

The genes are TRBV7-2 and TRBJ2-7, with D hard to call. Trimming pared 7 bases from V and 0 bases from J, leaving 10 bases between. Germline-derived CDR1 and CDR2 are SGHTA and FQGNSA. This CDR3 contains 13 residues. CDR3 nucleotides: TGTGCCAGCACCAAATGGAGCTCCTACGAGCAGTACTTC. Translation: CASTKWSSYEQYF.

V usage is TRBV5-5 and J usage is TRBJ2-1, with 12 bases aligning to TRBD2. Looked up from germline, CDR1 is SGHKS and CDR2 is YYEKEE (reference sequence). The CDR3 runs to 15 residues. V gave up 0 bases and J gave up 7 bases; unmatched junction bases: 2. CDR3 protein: CASSLASGRANEQFF. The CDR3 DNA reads TGTGCCAGCAGCTTGGCTAGCGGGAGGGCTAATGAGCAGTTCTTC. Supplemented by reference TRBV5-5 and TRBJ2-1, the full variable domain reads DAGVTQSPTHLIKTRGQQVTLRCSPISGHKSVSWYQQVLGQGPQFIFQYYEKEERGRGNFPDRFSARQFPNYSSELNVNALLLGDSALYLCASSLASGRANEQFFGPGTRLTVL.

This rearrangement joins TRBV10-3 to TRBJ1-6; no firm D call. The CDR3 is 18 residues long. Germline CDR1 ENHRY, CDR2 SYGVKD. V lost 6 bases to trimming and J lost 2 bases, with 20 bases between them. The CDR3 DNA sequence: TGTGCCATCAGCCACGACGGCGGGAACATGGCCTATAATTCACCCCTCCACTTT. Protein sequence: CAISHDGGNMAYNSPLHF.

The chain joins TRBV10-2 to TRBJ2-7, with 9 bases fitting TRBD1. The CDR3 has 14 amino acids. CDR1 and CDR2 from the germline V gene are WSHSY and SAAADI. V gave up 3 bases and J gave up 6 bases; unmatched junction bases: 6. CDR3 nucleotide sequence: TGCGCCAGCAGTGAACAGGGGGCGCTTAGCGAGCAGTACTTC. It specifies CASSEQGALSEQYF.

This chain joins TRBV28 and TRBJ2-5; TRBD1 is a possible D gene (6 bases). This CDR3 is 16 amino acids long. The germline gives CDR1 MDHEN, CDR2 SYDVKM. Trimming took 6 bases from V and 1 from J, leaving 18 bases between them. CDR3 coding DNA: TGTGCCAGCAGGGGACATGGGATGGGGTCCCAAGAGACCCAGTACTTC. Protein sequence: CASRGHGMGSQETQYF.

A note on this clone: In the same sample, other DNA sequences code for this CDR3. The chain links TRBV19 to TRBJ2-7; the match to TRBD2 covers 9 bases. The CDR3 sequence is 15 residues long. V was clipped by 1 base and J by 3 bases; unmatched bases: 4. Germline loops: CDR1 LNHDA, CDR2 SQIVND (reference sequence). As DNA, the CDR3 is TGTGCCAGTAGTATAGCGGCTAGCGGGGACTACGAGCAGTACTTC. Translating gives CASSIAASGDYEQYF.

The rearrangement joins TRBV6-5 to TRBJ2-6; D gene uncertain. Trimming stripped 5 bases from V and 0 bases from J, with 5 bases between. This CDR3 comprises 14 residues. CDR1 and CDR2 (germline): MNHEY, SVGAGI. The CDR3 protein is CASSRSSGANVLTF. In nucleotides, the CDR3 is TGTGCCAGCAGTAGGAGCTCTGGGGCCAACGTCCTGACTTTC.